These 27 T cell receptor beta chains share one sample of origin, sequenced in a study of T cells in Graves' hyperthyroidism and ophthalmopathy. Amplification of TCR beta CDR3 regions used RNA as the template. The primer set for the first-round RT-PCR of the TCR CDR3 was HTBI. TCRdb reprocessed the multiplex PCR reads via MiXCR and lists one record per CDR3 protein. The repertoire has 250,000 to 300,000 distinct CDR3 sequences, roughly 15% of them found once; the top ten carry roughly 7.7%. Sequencing input: blood. These receptors were collected from a woman between 40 and 50 years old with Graves' hyperthyroidism.

DNA for the CDR3: TGTGCCAGCAGTTATCAGGTTAATCAGCCCCAGCATTTT. This sequence encodes CASSYQVNQPQHF. V usage is TRBV6-1 and J usage is TRBJ1-5, with unresolved D. The CDR3 loop spans 13 amino acids. The V gene's germline CDR1 is MNHNS and CDR2 SASEGT. V was clipped by 5 bases and J by 4 bases, with 9 bases between them.

This chain connects TRBV7-9 to TRBJ2-7, with D possibly TRBD1 on 6 matching bases. Germline lookup yields CDR1 SEHNR and CDR2 FQNEAQ (reference sequence). The V gene lost 4 bases and the J gene lost 6 bases, with 13 bases spanning the gap. The CDR3 totals 13 residues. The CDR3 loop reads CASSSPTGPEQYF. CDR3 in DNA: TGTGCCAGCAGCTCGCCGACAGGCCCCGAGCAGTACTTC. Full variable domain (outside the CDR3, taken from reference TRBV7-9 and TRBJ2-7): DTGVSQNPRHKITKRGQNVTFRCDPISEHNRLYWYRQTLGQGPEFLTYFQNEAQLEKSRLLSDRFSAERPKGSFSTLEIQRTEQGDSAMYLCASSSPTGPEQYFGPGTRLTVT.

At least ten counts were recorded for this clonotype. The chain has TRBV3-1 and TRBJ2-5; 14 bases are shared with TRBD2. Trimming removed 4 bases from V and 3 bases from J; junction bases left unmatched: 4. Germline CDR1 and CDR2: LGHDT and YNNKEL (reference sequence). CDR3 length equals 16 residues. Here the CDR3 DNA reads TGTGCCAGCAGCCCAAGACTAGCGGGAGGGAAAGAGACCCAGTACTTC. Translated, it gives CASSPRLAGGKETQYF.

This chain links TRBV18 with TRBJ2-7; D may correspond to TRBD1 or TRBD2 (5 bases each). With 6 bases removed from V and 6 bases from J, the gap between germline ends came to 9 bases. Germline CDR1 is KGHSH and CDR2 is LQKENI. This CDR3 spans 11 amino acids. The CDR3 DNA reads TGTGCCAGCTCGCTAGGGACCGAGCAGTACTTC. Translation gives CASSLGTEQYF.

The chain uses TRBV25-1 and TRBJ1-2; D call uncertain. CDR1 MGHDK and CDR2 SYGVNS come from the germline V gene. Trimming took 4 bases from V and 7 from J, leaving 10 bases between them. The CDR3 sequence is 12 residues long. The DNA of the CDR3 is TGTGCCAGCAGTGTTCTTTATTCTGGCTACACCTTC. This gives the protein CASSVLYSGYTF.

At least ten counts were recorded for this clonotype. V and J are TRBV6-2 or TRBV6-3 and TRBJ2-7, with no clear D. The CDR3 runs 11 residues. Germline lookup yields CDR1 MNHEY and CDR2 SVGEGT. The V end lost 5 bases, the J end lost 7 bases, and 9 bases lay between the germline ends. The CDR3 bases are TGTGCCAGCAGTCAAGCGTGGGAGCAGTACTTC. Translation: CASSQAWEQYF.

Concerning this clonotype: A much larger clone is a single base away; this may be a read error. In this CDR3 the conserved last residue, phenylalanine or tryptophan, is missing, so a read error is likely. This rearrangement joins TRBV20-1 to TRBJ1-5; D may be TRBD1 (5 bases). Germline assignment: CDR1 DFQATT and CDR2 SNEGSKA (reference sequence). The CDR3 loop spans 14 amino acids. Trimming shortened V by 3 bases and J by 3 bases, and 12 bases separated the two germline ends. CDR3 loop: CSARGTGINQPQHS. The CDR3, as DNA: TGCAGTGCTAGGGGGACTGGGATCAATCAGCCCCAGCATTCT.

This clonotype was counted many times. The chain employs TRBV14 and TRBJ1-2; D is uncertain. CDR3 length: 14 residues. V was pared by 1 base and J by 4 bases, with 10 bases between. Germline values: CDR1 SGHDN, CDR2 FVKESK. This CDR3 is CASSQARTAYGYTF. Here the CDR3 DNA reads TGTGCCAGCAGCCAAGCCCGAACAGCCTATGGCTACACCTTC.

This clonotype was counted ten times or more. The genes are TRBV20-1 and TRBJ1-4, with D hard to call. The V gene lost 0 bases and the J gene lost 7 bases, with 9 bases spanning the gap. The germline gives CDR1 DFQATT, CDR2 SNEGSKA (reference sequence). The CDR3 runs 13 residues. CDR3 loop: CSAREMQLEKLFF. In nucleotides, the CDR3 is TGCAGTGCTAGAGAAATGCAGCTTGAAAAACTGTTTTTT.

There are many counts of this clonotype. The rearrangement links TRBV4-2 to TRBJ1-5; no clear D. V gave up 0 bases and J gave up 5 bases, with 11 bases separating them. The CDR3 covers 15 residues. Germline values: CDR1 LGHNA, CDR2 YNFKEQ. The CDR3 is CASSQDLGAYQPQHF. For the CDR3, the DNA is TGTGCCAGCAGCCAAGATTTGGGAGCCTATCAGCCCCAGCATTTT.

This clonotype was observed a few times. The CDR3 nucleotides read TGTGCCAGCAGCCAAGGAAACTACAGGGGGGATCAGCCCCAGCATTTT. Encoded protein: CASSQGNYRGDQPQHF. V gene TRBV3-1 combines with J gene TRBJ1-5, with 8 positions matching TRBD1. This CDR3 region has 16 residues. V was pared by 1 base and J by 5 bases, with 7 bases of the junction left unmatched. Germline CDR1 is LGHDT and CDR2 is YNNKEL (reference sequence).

The genes are TRBV7-8 and TRBJ1-2; TRBD1 aligns across 7 bases. The CDR3 totals 15 residues. Germline assignment: CDR1 SGHVS and CDR2 FQNEAQ. Trimming cost V 2 bases and J 4 bases; bases outside gene matches: 7. The CDR3 DNA reads TGTGCCAGCAGCTTAACAGGGGAAACCTCCTATGGCTACACCTTC. This encodes CASSLTGETSYGYTF.

This clonotype was counted many times. This chain uses TRBV30 with TRBJ1-2, with no clear D. The CDR3 covers 11 residues. The V and J ends lost 1 base and 4 bases respectively, with 4 bases between them. Germline loops: CDR1 GTSNPN, CDR2 SVGIG (reference sequence). In DNA form, the CDR3 reads TGTGCCTGGAGTGACGTCTATGGCTACACCTTC. Translation: CAWSDVYGYTF.

This clonotype was counted many times. V gene TRBV6-1 combines with J gene TRBJ2-6, with 12 bases aligning to TRBD2. Germline-derived CDR1 and CDR2 are MNHNS and SASEGT. The V segment lost 1 base and the J segment 3 bases; nucleotides outside the gene matches: 4. There are 18 residues in the CDR3. The CDR3 is CASSEGLAGDRGANVLTF. CDR3 DNA: TGTGCCAGCAGTGAAGGACTAGCGGGAGACCGTGGGGCCAACGTCCTGACTTTC.

In this sample, this clonotype turned up many times. V gene TRBV19 combines with J gene TRBJ1-1; 7 nucleotides agree with TRBD1. Germline V gene lookup returns CDR1 LNHDA and CDR2 SQIVND (reference sequence). The CDR3 contains 13 residues. V was pared by 9 bases and J by 4 bases, with 8 bases of the junction left unmatched. The CDR3 loop reads CASFGQGGTEAFF. The DNA for the CDR3 is TGTGCCAGCTTCGGGCAGGGGGGCACTGAAGCTTTCTTT.

This clonotype was recorded many times. V and J are TRBV7-9 and TRBJ2-7; tentatively, D is TRBD2 (5 bases). This CDR3 is 15 amino acids long. V lost 1 base, J lost 4 bases, and 14 bases lay in between. From germline, CDR1 is SEHNR and CDR2 FQNEAQ (reference sequence). The CDR3 DNA is TGTGCCAGCAGCTTAGAAAGCGGAGGACCTTACGAGCAGTACTTC. Its translation is CASSLESGGPYEQYF.

This clonotype was seen at least ten times. The V gene is TRBV7-9, the J gene TRBJ2-3; a weak D match, TRBD2 (5 bases). V dropped 6 bases and J dropped 2 bases, with 18 bases sitting between them. The CDR3 loop spans 16 amino acids. The germline CDR1 and CDR2 sequences are SEHNR and FQNEAQ (reference sequence). The CDR3 DNA is TGTGCCAGCAGACCTACACGAGGGCCGTTCACAGATACGCAGTATTTT. Encoded protein: CASRPTRGPFTDTQYF.

At least ten counts were recorded for this clonotype. The chain links TRBV5-6 to TRBJ2-2, with 8 positions matching TRBD1. CDR1 is SGHDT and CDR2 is YYEEEE in the germline V gene. V trimming: 4 bases; J trimming: 0 bases; junction bases outside the gene matches: 11. There are 18 residues in the CDR3. CDR3: CASSIIRDRPTNTGELFF. The CDR3 DNA follows: TGTGCCAGCAGCATAATCCGGGACAGGCCCACGAACACCGGGGAGCTGTTTTTT.

This clonotype was counted a few times. The V and J genes are TRBV5-1 and TRBJ1-6, with TRBD1 matching over 9 bases. Germline loops: CDR1 SGHRS, CDR2 YFSETQ. Trimming at V came to 5 bases and at J to 8 bases, leaving 5 bases not matched to a gene. CDR3 length equals 14 residues. CDR3 nucleotide sequence: TGCGCCAGCAGAGGGGACAGGGTTTATTCACCCCTCCACTTT. This sequence encodes CASRGDRVYSPLHF.

The sample holds many counts of this clonotype. This rearrangement joins TRBV7-9 to TRBJ1-1; no clear D. Germline loops: CDR1 SEHNR, CDR2 FQNEAQ (reference sequence). V was cut by 4 bases and J by 8 bases, with 8 bases left in between. The CDR3 sequence is 11 residues long. The CDR3 DNA reads TGTGCCAGCAGCTACCTAGGGGAAGCTTTCTTT. Residues: CASSYLGEAFF.

This clonotype appeared many times. The CDR3 loop is CSARGTGYSYEQYF. CDR3 nucleotide sequence: TGCAGTGCTAGGGGGACAGGCTACTCCTACGAGCAGTACTTC. This chain uses TRBV20-1 with TRBJ2-7; TRBD1 matches at 8 bases. Germline-derived CDR1 and CDR2 are DFQATT and SNEGSKA (reference sequence). This CDR3 region has 14 residues. After removal of 3 bases from V and 0 bases from J, the junction contained 4 bases not matched to a gene.

The sample holds a few counts of this clonotype. V usage is TRBV19 and J usage is TRBJ1-5, with D possibly being TRBD1 (5 bases). CDR3 length equals 17 residues. Germline CDR1 is LNHDA and CDR2 is SQIVND (reference sequence). V was pared by 3 bases and J by 3 bases, with 18 bases between. This chain's CDR3 is CASSIGAQGSSNQPQHF. CDR3 sequence (DNA): TGTGCCAGTAGTATCGGCGCGCAGGGAAGCTCCAATCAGCCCCAGCATTTT.

The rearrangement links TRBV6-1 to TRBJ1-5; D is ambiguous. The V end lost 7 bases, the J end lost 0 bases, and 7 bases lay between the germline ends. The CDR3 runs 13 residues. Germline values: CDR1 MNHNS, CDR2 SASEGT. The CDR3 here is CASNLNSNQPQHF. The CDR3 DNA sequence: TGTGCCAGCAACTTGAATAGCAATCAGCCCCAGCATTTT.

This clonotype appeared many times. V gene TRBV12-3 or TRBV12-4 combines with J gene TRBJ1-1; D may be TRBD1 (5 bases). This CDR3 has 11 amino acids. V was cut by 3 bases and J by 7 bases, with 6 bases left in between. In DNA form, the CDR3 reads TGTGCCAGCAGTTTCACAGGTGAAGCTTTCTTT. Translating gives CASSFTGEAFF.

This clonotype has a handful of counts. The chain links TRBV13 to TRBJ1-2; unclear D gene. From germline, CDR1 is PRHDT and CDR2 FYEKMQ (reference sequence). Trimming removed 1 base at V and 10 bases at J, with 10 bases between. This CDR3 spans 12 amino acids. Here the CDR3 DNA reads TGTGCCAGCAGCTTAGACAGTCGGGACTACACCTTC. Its translation is CASSLDSRDYTF.

This chain uses TRBV4-2 with TRBJ2-2, with D possibly being TRBD1 or TRBD2 (5 bases each). V was shortened by 0 bases and J by 0 bases, with 17 bases between the two germline ends. The CDR3 length is 19 residues. Germline loops: CDR1 LGHNA, CDR2 YNFKEQ. For the CDR3, the DNA is TGTGCCAGCAGCCAAGATAAACGGGGCGGACGATCGAACACCGGGGAGCTGTTTTTT. This codes for CASSQDKRGGRSNTGELFF.

This clonotype was detected many times. The chain carries TRBV2 and TRBJ1-5; D is uncertain. CDR3 length equals 17 residues. Trimming removed 6 bases at V and 0 bases at J, with 18 bases between. Looked up from germline, CDR1 is SNHLY and CDR2 is FYNNEI. This CDR3 reads CASSSSLGRYSNQPQHF. For the CDR3, the DNA is TGTGCCAGCAGCTCCAGCCTTGGACGGTATAGCAATCAGCCCCAGCATTTT.